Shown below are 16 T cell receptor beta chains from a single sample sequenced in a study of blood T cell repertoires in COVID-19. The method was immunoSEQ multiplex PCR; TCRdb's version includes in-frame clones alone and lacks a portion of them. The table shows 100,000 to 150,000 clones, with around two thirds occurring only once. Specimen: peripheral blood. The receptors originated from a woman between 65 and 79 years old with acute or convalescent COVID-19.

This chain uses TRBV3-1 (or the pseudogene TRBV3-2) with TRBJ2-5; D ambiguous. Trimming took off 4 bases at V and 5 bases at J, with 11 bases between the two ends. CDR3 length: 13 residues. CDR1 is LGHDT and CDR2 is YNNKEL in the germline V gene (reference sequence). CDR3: CASSPPALETQYF. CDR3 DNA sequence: TGTGCCAGCAGCCCCCCTGCACTGGAGACCCAGTACTTC.

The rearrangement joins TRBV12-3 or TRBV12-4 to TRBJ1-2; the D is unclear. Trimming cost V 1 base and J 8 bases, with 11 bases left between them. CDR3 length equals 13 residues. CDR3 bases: TGTGCCAGCAGTTTAGAGAGGGTAGGGGGCTACACCTTC. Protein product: CASSLERVGGYTF.

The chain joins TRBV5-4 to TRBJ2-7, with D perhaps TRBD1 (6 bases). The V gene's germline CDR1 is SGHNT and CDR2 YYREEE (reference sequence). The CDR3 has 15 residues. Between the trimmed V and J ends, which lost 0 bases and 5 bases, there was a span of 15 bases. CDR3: CASSLEATGKDEQYF. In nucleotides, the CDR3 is TGTGCCAGCAGCTTGGAAGCTACAGGGAAGGACGAGCAGTACTTC.

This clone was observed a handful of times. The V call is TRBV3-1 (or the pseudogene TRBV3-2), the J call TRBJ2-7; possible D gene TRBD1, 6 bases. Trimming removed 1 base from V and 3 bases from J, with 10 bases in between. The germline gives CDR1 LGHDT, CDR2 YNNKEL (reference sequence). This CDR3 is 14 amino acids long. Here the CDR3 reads CASSQGLGGYEQYF. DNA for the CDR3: TGTGCCAGCAGCCAAGGGCTAGGGGGCTACGAGCAGTACTTC.

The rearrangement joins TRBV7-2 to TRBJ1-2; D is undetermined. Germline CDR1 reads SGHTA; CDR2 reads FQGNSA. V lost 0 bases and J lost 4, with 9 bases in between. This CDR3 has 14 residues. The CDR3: CASSLAQATYGYTF. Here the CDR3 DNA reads TGTGCCAGCAGCTTAGCGCAGGCAACCTATGGCTACACCTTC.

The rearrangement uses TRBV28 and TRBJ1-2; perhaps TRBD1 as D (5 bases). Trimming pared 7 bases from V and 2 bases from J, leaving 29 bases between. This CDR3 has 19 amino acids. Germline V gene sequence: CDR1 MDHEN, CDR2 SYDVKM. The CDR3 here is CASIEGSYKGRERNYGYTF. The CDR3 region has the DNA TGTGCCAGCATCGAGGGTAGTTACAAGGGGCGGGAGAGGAACTATGGCTACACCTTC.

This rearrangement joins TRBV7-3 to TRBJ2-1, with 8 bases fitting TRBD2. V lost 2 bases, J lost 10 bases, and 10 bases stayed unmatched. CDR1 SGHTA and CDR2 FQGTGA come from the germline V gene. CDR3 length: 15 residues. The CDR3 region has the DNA TGTGCCAGCAGCTTAGTAGCGGGACTGGCTGGGGAGCAGTTCTTC. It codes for CASSLVAGLAGEQFF.

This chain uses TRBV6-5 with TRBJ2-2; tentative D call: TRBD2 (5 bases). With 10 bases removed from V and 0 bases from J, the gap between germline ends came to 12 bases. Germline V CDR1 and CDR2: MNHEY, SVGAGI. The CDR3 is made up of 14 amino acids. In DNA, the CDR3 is TGTGCCATCCCCGGGGTCACGAACACCGGGGAGCTGTTTTTT. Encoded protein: CAIPGVTNTGELFF.

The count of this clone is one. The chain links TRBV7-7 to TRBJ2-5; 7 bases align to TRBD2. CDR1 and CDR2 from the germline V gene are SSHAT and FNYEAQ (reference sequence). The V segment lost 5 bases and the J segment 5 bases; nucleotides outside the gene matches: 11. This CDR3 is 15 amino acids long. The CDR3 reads CASSPVGRGGETQYF. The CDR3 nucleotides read TGTGCCAGCAGCCCGGTGGGGAGGGGAGGGGAGACCCAGTACTTC.

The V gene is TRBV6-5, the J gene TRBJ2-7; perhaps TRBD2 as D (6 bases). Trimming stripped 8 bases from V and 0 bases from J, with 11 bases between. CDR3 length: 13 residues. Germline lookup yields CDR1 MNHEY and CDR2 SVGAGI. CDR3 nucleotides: TGTGCCAGCGGGTTCGGGGGCTCCTACGAGCAGTACTTC. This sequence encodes CASGFGGSYEQYF.

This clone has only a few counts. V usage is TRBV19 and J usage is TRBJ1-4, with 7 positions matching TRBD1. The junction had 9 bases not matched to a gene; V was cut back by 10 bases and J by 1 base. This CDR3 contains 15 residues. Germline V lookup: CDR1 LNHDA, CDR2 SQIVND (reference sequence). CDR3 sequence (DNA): TGTGCCACTCGGACAGGCGTGGGAACTAATGAAAAACTGTTTTTT. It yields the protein CATRTGVGTNEKLFF.

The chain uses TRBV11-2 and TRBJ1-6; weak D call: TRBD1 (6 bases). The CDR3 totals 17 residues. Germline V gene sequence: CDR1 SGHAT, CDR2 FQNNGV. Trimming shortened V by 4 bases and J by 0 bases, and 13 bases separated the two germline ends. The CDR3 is CASSYVLGGSYNSPLHF. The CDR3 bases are TGTGCCAGCAGCTATGTTCTAGGGGGCTCCTATAATTCACCCCTCCACTTT.

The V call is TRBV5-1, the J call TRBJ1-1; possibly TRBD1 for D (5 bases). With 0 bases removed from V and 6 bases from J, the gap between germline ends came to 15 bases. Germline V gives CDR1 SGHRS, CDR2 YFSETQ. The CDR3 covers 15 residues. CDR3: CASSLGQGIDSEAFF. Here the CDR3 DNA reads TGCGCCAGCAGCTTGGGTCAGGGAATAGATTCTGAAGCTTTCTTT. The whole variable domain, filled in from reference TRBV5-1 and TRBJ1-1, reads KAGVTQTPRYLIKTRGQQVTLSCSPISGHRSVSWYQQTPGQGLQFLFEYFSETQRNKGNFPGRFSGRQFSNSRSEMNVSTLELGDSALYLCASSLGQGIDSEAFFGQGTRLTVV.

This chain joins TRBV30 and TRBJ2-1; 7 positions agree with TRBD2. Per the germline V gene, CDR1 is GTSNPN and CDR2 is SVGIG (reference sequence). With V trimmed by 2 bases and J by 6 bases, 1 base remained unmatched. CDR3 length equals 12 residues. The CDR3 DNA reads TGTGCCTGGAGTACTAGCGTCAATGAGCAGTTCTTC. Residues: CAWSTSVNEQFF. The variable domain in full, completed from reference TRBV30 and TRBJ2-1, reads SQTIHQWPATLVQPVGSPLSLECTVEGTSNPNLYWYRQAAGRGLQLLFYSVGIGQISSEVPQNLSASRPQDRQFILSSKKLLLSDSGFYLCAWSTSVNEQFFGPGTRLTVL.

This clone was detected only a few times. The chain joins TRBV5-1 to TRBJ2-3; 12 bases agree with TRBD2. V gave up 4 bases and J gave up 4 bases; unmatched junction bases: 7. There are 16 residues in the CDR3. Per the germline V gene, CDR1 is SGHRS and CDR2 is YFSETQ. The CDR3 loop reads CASSMTSGGRPDTQYF. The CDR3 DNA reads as TGCGCCAGCAGCATGACTAGCGGGGGCCGGCCAGATACGCAGTATTTT.

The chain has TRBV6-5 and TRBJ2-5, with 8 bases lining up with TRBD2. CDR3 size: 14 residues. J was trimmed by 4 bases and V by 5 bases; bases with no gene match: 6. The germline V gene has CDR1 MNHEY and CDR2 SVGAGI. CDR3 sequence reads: CASSRAGVGETQYF. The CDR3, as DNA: TGTGCCAGCAGTCGAGCGGGAGTCGGAGAGACCCAGTACTTC.